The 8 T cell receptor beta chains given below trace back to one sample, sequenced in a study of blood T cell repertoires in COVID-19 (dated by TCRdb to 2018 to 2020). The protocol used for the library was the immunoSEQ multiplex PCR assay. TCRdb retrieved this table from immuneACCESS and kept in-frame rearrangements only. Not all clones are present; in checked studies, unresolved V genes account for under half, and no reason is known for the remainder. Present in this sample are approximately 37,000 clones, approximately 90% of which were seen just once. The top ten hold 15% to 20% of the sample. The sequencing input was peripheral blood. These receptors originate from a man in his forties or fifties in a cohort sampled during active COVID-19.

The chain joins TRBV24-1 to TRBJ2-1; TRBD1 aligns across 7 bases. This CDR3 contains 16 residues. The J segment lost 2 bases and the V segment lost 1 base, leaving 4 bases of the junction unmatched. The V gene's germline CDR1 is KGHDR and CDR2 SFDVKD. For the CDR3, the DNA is TGTGCCACCAGTGATTTAGGGCAGGGGGCCTACAATGAGCAGTTCTTC. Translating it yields CATSDLGQGAYNEQFF.

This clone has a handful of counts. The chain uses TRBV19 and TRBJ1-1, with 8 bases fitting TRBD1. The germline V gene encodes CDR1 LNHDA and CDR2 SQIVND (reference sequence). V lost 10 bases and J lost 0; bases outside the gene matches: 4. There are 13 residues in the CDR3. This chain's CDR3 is CATRDRMNTEAFF. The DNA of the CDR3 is TGTGCCACACGGGACAGGATGAACACTGAAGCTTTCTTT. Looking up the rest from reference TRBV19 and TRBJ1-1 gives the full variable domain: DGGITQSPKYLFRKEGQNVTLSCEQNLNHDAMYWYRQDPGQGLRLIYYSQIVNDFQKGDIAEGYSVSREKKESFPLTVTSAQKNPTAFYLCATRDRMNTEAFFGQGTRLTVV.

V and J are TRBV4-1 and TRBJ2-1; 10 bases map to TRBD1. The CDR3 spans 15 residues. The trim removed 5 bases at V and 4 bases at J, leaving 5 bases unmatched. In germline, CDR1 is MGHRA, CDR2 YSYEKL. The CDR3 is CASSSRDRGYNEQFF. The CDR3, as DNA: TGCGCCAGCAGCTCCCGGGACAGGGGTTACAATGAGCAGTTCTTC.

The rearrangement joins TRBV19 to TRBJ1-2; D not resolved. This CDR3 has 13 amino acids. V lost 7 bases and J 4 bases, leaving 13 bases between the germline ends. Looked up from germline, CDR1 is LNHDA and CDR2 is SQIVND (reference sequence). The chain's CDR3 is CASTSAGSYGYTF. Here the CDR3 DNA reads TGTGCCAGTACCTCGGCGGGGAGCTATGGCTACACCTTC.

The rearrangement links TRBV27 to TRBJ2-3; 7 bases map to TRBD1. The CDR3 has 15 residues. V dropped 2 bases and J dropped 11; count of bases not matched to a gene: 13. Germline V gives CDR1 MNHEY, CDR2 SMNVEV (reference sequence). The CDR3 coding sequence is TGTGCCAGCAGTTTACCGACCTTCAGGGGGTTGGAGCAGTATTTT. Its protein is CASSLPTFRGLEQYF.

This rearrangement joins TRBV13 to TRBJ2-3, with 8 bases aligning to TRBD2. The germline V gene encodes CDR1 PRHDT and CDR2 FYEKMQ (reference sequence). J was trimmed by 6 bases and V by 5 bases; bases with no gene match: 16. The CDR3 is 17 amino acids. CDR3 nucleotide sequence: TGTGCCAGCAGCCCCCAGGGTTGGCGGGGGGATACTGATACGCAGTATTTT. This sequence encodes CASSPQGWRGDTDTQYF.

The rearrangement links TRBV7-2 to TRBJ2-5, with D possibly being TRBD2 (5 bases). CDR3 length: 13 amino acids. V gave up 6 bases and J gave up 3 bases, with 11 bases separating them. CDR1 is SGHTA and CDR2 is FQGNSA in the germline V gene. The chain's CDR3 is CASRPTIEETQYF. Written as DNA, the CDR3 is TGTGCCAGCAGACCGACTATTGAAGAGACCCAGTACTTC.

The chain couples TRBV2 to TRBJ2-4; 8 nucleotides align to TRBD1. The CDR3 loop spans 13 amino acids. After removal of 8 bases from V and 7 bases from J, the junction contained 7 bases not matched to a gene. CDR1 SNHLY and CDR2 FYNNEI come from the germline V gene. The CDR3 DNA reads TGTGCCAGCGTCAGGGGGCGCCTTAACATTCAGTACTTC. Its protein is CASVRGRLNIQYF. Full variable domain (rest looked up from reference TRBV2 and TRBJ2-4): EPEVTQTPSHQVTQMGQEVILRCVPISNHLYFYWYRQILGQKVEFLVSFYNNEISEKSEIFDDQFSVERPDGSNFTLKIRSTKLEDSAMYFCASVRGRLNIQYFGAGTRLSVL.